The entry below describes one TCR beta chain. CDR1 is SNHLY and CDR2 is FYNNEI in the germline V gene. This CDR3 is built from 12 residues. Trimming stripped 2 bases from V and 5 bases from J, with 6 bases between. The sample originates from a study of human T cells and chemical hapten exposure. Study background: Reading of the patch tests, which applied 0.01% DPC to the upper back, occurred at 6 days.

Specified time point: patch test 2, 6 weeks after DPC sensitization. Treatment here: therapeutic diphenylcyclopropenone sensitization with weekly scalp DPC. TCRdb reprocessed the RACE reads via MiXCR and lists one record per CDR3 protein. This sample has about 82,000 distinct CDR3 sequences, with 6.6% found just once. The rearrangement joins TRBV2 to TRBJ1-2, with D unclear. This sequence was found in a woman aged 25 to 39 with alopecia areata. Some clones in this sample may be carry-over from other donors' samples. The specimen was whole blood, collected in connection with sensitization to the hapten diphenylcyclopropenone (DPC). The CDR3 protein is CASSERLYGYTF. DNA of the CDR3: TGTGCCAGCAGTGAACGGCTGTATGGCTACACCTTC.